This passage covers 28 T cell receptor beta chains from one sample sequenced in a study of blood T cell repertoires in COVID-19. Produced via immunoSEQ multiplex PCR; TCRdb's table is partial and in-frame only. The sample shows 230,000 or so clones, 88% of them seen only once. The sequencing input was PBMCs or T cells enriched from blood (not recorded which). The receptors were sampled from a woman in her 30s who had recovered from COVID-19.

The chain has TRBV9 and TRBJ2-2, with D tentatively TRBD1 (6 bases). Germline V CDR1 and CDR2: SGDLS, YYNGEE. Deletions cut 3 bases from V and 1 base from J, with 10 bases between. The CDR3 loop spans 15 amino acids. Written as DNA, the CDR3 is TGTGCCAGCAGCGCCGGGACACTGAACACCGGGGAGCTGTTTTTT. This translates into CASSAGTLNTGELFF.

The chain employs TRBV4-1 and TRBJ1-1, with a possible D match to TRBD1 (6 bases). The CDR3 totals 17 residues. CDR1 and CDR2 from the germline V gene are MGHRA and YSYEKL. The V end lost 3 bases, the J end lost 4 bases, and 21 bases lay between the germline ends. CDR3 in amino acids: CASSQITGTRRGTEAFF. The CDR3 nucleotides are TGCGCCAGCAGCCAGATAACAGGGACGCGCCGGGGCACTGAAGCTTTCTTT.

The chain recombines TRBV12-3 or TRBV12-4 with TRBJ1-1; D remains unclear. Between the trimmed V and J ends, which lost 3 bases and 6 bases, there was a span of 11 bases. This CDR3 has 13 amino acids. The CDR3 is CASSLRQEAEAFF. In nucleotides, the CDR3 is TGTGCCAGCAGTTTGAGACAAGAAGCTGAAGCTTTCTTT.

V and J are TRBV7-3 and TRBJ2-3, with 9 positions matching TRBD2. The germline V gene encodes CDR1 SGHTA and CDR2 FQGTGA. The J segment lost 8 bases and the V segment lost 2 bases, leaving 8 bases of the junction unmatched. This CDR3 region has 15 residues. This chain's CDR3 is CASSLGSGGPGTQYF. The DNA for the CDR3 is TGTGCCAGCAGCTTAGGTAGCGGGGGACCCGGTACGCAGTATTTT. Full variable domain (rest looked up from reference TRBV7-3 and TRBJ2-3): GAGVSQTPSNKVTEKGKYVELRCDPISGHTALYWYRQSLGQGPEFLIYFQGTGAADDSGLPNDRFFAVRPEGSVSTLKIQRTERGDSAVYLCASSLGSGGPGTQYFGPGTRLTVL.

The genes are TRBV19 and TRBJ1-2; 9 nucleotides line up with TRBD1. The CDR3 has 15 residues. Germline CDR1 LNHDA, CDR2 SQIVND (reference sequence). V trimming: 3 bases; J trimming: 6 bases; junction bases outside the gene matches: 8. The CDR3 here is CASSMEDDRGNGYTF. For the CDR3, the DNA is TGTGCCAGTAGTATGGAGGATGACAGGGGGAATGGCTACACCTTC. The full variable domain, its missing parts supplied by reference TRBV19 and TRBJ1-2, is DGGITQSPKYLFRKEGQNVTLSCEQNLNHDAMYWYRQDPGQGLRLIYYSQIVNDFQKGDIAEGYSVSREKKESFPLTVTSAQKNPTAFYLCASSMEDDRGNGYTFGSGTRLTVV.

The CDR3 reads CASRWGGYQPQHF. The DNA for the CDR3 is TGTGCCAGCAGGTGGGGGGGGTACCAGCCCCAGCATTTT. V usage is TRBV12-3 or TRBV12-4 and J usage is TRBJ1-5; possible D gene TRBD1, 5 bases. Trimming took off 6 bases at V and 7 bases at J, with 13 bases between the two ends. The CDR3 spans 13 residues.

The chain combines TRBV4-2 with TRBJ1-2, with D perhaps TRBD1 (5 bases). Germline CDR1 and CDR2: LGHNA and YNFKEQ. The CDR3 sequence is 13 residues long. Trimming pared 1 base from V and 8 bases from J, leaving 11 bases between. CDR3 sequence reads: CASSQGGDWGYTF. The CDR3 bases are TGTGCCAGCAGCCAAGGAGGGGACTGGGGCTACACCTTC.

The CDR3 bases are TGTGCCAGCAGCCGCACAGGGAGCTCCTATAATTCACCCCTCCACTTT. Its translation is CASSRTGSSYNSPLHF. The rearrangement joins TRBV13 to TRBJ1-6; the D gene is possibly TRBD1 (6 bases). V gave up 5 bases and J gave up 0 bases, with 11 bases separating them. Germline V gives CDR1 PRHDT, CDR2 FYEKMQ (reference sequence). The CDR3 has 16 amino acids.

This CDR3 is CASSPSGHIYGYTF. The DNA for the CDR3 is TGTGCCAGCAGCCCCTCGGGACATATCTATGGCTACACCTTC. The chain uses TRBV3-1 (or the pseudogene TRBV3-2) and TRBJ1-2; TRBD1 is a possible D gene (6 bases). Germline CDR1 is LGHDT and CDR2 is YNNKEL (reference sequence). V lost 4 bases and J 4 bases, leaving 13 bases between the germline ends. The CDR3 runs to 14 residues.

The V and J genes are TRBV3-1 (or the pseudogene TRBV3-2) and TRBJ2-1, with 11 bases aligning to TRBD1. The CDR3 covers 15 residues. Germline CDR1 reads LGHDT; CDR2 reads YNNKEL (reference sequence). V gave up 7 bases and J gave up 5 bases; unmatched junction bases: 7. The CDR3 sequence is CASTKGTGGDNEQFF. CDR3 nucleotides: TGTGCCAGCACCAAGGGGACAGGGGGTGACAATGAGCAGTTCTTC.

This clone turned up a few times. This chain connects TRBV6-2 or TRBV6-3 to TRBJ1-5, with 8 bases fitting TRBD1. Germline V gene data show CDR1 as MNHEY and CDR2 as SVGEGT. V lost 4 bases and J lost 6; bases outside the gene matches: 11. The CDR3 sequence is 16 residues long. The CDR3 region has the DNA TGTGCCAGCAGTTTGGTTTATGCAGGGGGCTCTCAGCCCCAGCATTTT. Amino acid sequence: CASSLVYAGGSQPQHF.

J is TRBJ2-1 and V is TRBV7-6; D gene unclear. V lost 3 bases and J 10 bases, leaving 13 bases between the germline ends. The CDR3 is 13 residues long. Germline CDR1 reads SGHVS; CDR2 reads FNYEAQ. CDR3 in amino acids: CASSLERDREQFF. The CDR3 DNA sequence: TGTGCCAGCAGCTTGGAGAGAGATCGGGAGCAGTTCTTC. The whole variable domain, filled in from reference TRBV7-6 and TRBJ2-1, reads GAGVSQSPRYKVTKRGQDVALRCDPISGHVSLYWYRQALGQGPEFLTYFNYEAQQDKSGLPNDRFSAERPEGSISTLTIQRTEQRDSAMYRCASSLERDREQFFGPGTRLTVL.

The chain's CDR3 is CASSQDLAGASQAFF. CDR3 in DNA: TGCGCCAGCAGCCAAGATCTGGCAGGGGCTTCGCAAGCTTTCTTT. The chain joins TRBV4-3 to TRBJ1-1; perhaps TRBD1 as D (6 bases). CDR3 size: 15 residues. Germline CDR1 and CDR2: LGHNA and YSLEER. Trimming took 0 bases from V and 9 from J, leaving 17 bases between them.

The table lists this clone with a count of one. The chain is built from TRBV4-3 and TRBJ2-7; D gene uncertain. This CDR3 has 14 amino acids. Germline V gene lookup returns CDR1 LGHNA and CDR2 YSLEER. V was trimmed by 3 bases and J by 2 bases, leaving 11 bases between them. CDR3 DNA sequence: TGCGCCAGCAGCCAGCAGACCACTACCTACGAGCAGTACTTC. Translation gives CASSQQTTTYEQYF.

The chain couples TRBV5-6 to TRBJ1-2; TRBD1 agrees at 7 bases. This CDR3 is built from 13 residues. Trimming took 4 bases from V and 7 from J; bases not matched to a gene: 7. The germline CDR1 and CDR2 sequences are SGHDT and YYEEEE. CDR3 DNA: TGTGCCAGCAGCCCTGACAGGGTTAGTGGCTACACCTTC. This sequence encodes CASSPDRVSGYTF.

The gene calls are TRBV3-1 (or the pseudogene TRBV3-2) and TRBJ2-5; TRBD1 is a possible D gene (6 bases). The CDR3 spans 14 residues. The germline CDR1 and CDR2 sequences are LGHDT and YNNKEL (reference sequence). V lost 4 bases and J 5 bases, leaving 14 bases between the germline ends. This CDR3 is CASSRQQGRETQYF. The CDR3 DNA reads TGTGCCAGCAGCCGCCAACAGGGTCGGGAGACCCAGTACTTC.

V usage is TRBV4-2 and J usage is TRBJ2-5; 8 bases are shared with TRBD2. V was pared by 2 bases and J by 4 bases, with 12 bases of the junction left unmatched. The CDR3 has 17 amino acids. The germline CDR1 and CDR2 sequences are LGHNA and YNFKEQ. CDR3 DNA sequence: TGTGCCAGCAGCCAATTCCTCGGGACTAGTCTCGGAGAGACCCAGTACTTC. Protein sequence: CASSQFLGTSLGETQYF.

This chain joins TRBV15 and TRBJ1-5, with TRBD1 as a possible D gene (5 bases). Germline V gene data show CDR1 as LNHNV and CDR2 as YYDKDF (reference sequence). V lost 0 bases, J lost 9 bases, and 15 bases lay in between. The CDR3 spans 15 residues. CDR3 nucleotide sequence: TGTGCCACCAGCAGAGATGGGAGGGAGGGGACGCCCCAGCATTTT. Protein: CATSRDGREGTPQHF.

The V and J genes are TRBV6-5 and TRBJ2-7; 9 nucleotides line up with TRBD1. The CDR3 spans 14 residues. Germline loops: CDR1 MNHEY, CDR2 SVGAGI. Germline trimming cut 7 bases from V and 3 bases from J; bases unmatched to any gene: 7. CDR3 bases: TGTGCCAGCACCTCGGGACAGGGATTCTACGAGCAGTACTTC. It encodes CASTSGQGFYEQYF.

This rearrangement joins TRBV18 to TRBJ1-6; D may be TRBD1 (6 bases). Germline values: CDR1 KGHSH, CDR2 LQKENI. This CDR3 region has 16 residues. Trimming left V 2 bases short and J 6 bases short, with 14 bases between. The CDR3: CASSPGRGSSNSPLHF. The CDR3 DNA follows: TGTGCCAGCTCACCAGGGAGGGGGTCGAGTAATTCACCCCTCCACTTT.

This clone was seen a single time. The V and J genes are TRBV7-8 and TRBJ1-3, with D unresolved. Germline CDR1 SGHVS, CDR2 FQNEAQ. This CDR3 region has 14 residues. V was pared by 3 bases and J by 2 bases, with 8 bases between. The DNA of the CDR3 is TGTGCCAGCAGCTTCTCAGTCCCTGGAAACACCATATATTTT. Translating gives CASSFSVPGNTIYF.

The chain couples TRBV4-2 to TRBJ2-7; D is perhaps TRBD1 (6 bases). From germline, CDR1 is LGHNA and CDR2 YNFKEQ. There are 12 residues in the CDR3. V lost 2 bases and J lost 5, with 7 bases in between. The CDR3 DNA reads TGTGCCAGCAGCCAAAACAGGGACGAGCAGTACTTC. Translating it yields CASSQNRDEQYF.

The chain has TRBV6-2 or TRBV6-3 and TRBJ2-2; 15 nucleotides line up with TRBD2. The CDR3 totals 21 residues. V was clipped by 2 bases and J by 0 bases; unmatched bases: 10. Germline CDR1 reads MNHEY; CDR2 reads SVGEGT. The CDR3 sequence is CASSYTPGLAGGLANTGELFF. The CDR3 DNA sequence: TGTGCCAGCAGTTACACCCCCGGACTAGCGGGGGGGCTGGCGAACACCGGGGAGCTGTTTTTT.

As for this clone: This same CDR3 is encoded by further DNA sequences in the sample. This chain links TRBV6-5 with TRBJ1-3; a possible D gene is TRBD1 (6 bases). CDR3 length equals 13 residues. CDR1 is MNHEY, CDR2 SVGAGI, per germline. With 7 bases removed from V and 0 bases from J, the gap between germline ends came to 7 bases. The CDR3 DNA reads TGTGCCAGCACCAGGGGCTCTGGAAACACCATATATTTT. It is translated as CASTRGSGNTIYF.

This clone came up a few times. This chain links TRBV4-1 with TRBJ1-2; D is ambiguous. The CDR3 contains 15 residues. V shed 1 base and J shed 5 bases, with 14 bases lying between them. The V gene's germline CDR1 is MGHRA and CDR2 YSYEKL. CDR3 region: CASSQGDGNLYGYTF. The CDR3 DNA reads TGCGCCAGCAGCCAAGGAGACGGGAACCTGTATGGCTACACCTTC.

This chain joins TRBV4-1 and TRBJ2-5; perhaps TRBD1 as D (5 bases). CDR3 length: 13 residues. In germline, CDR1 is MGHRA, CDR2 YSYEKL. V was trimmed by 5 bases and J by 1 base, leaving 8 bases between them. Here the CDR3 DNA reads TGCGCCAGCAGCGGTGACAGCCAAGAGACCCAGTACTTC. Protein: CASSGDSQETQYF.

The chain is built from TRBV2 and TRBJ1-3; D is uncertain. Looked up from germline, CDR1 is SNHLY and CDR2 is FYNNEI. Trimming shortened V by 8 bases and J by 0 bases, and 8 bases separated the two germline ends. The CDR3 is 13 amino acids. The CDR3 DNA is TGTGCCAGCGGAGGTTTCTCTGGAAACACCATATATTTT. Amino acids: CASGGFSGNTIYF.

The chain has TRBV4-2 and TRBJ2-1, with D perhaps matching TRBD2 (7 bases). The V gene lost 6 bases and the J gene lost 5 bases, with 20 bases spanning the gap. The germline CDR1 and CDR2 sequences are LGHNA and YNFKEQ. The CDR3 has 16 amino acids. CDR3 in amino acids: CASSRPKQGGDNEQFF. The CDR3 DNA is TGTGCCAGCAGTCGACCAAAACAGGGAGGGGACAATGAGCAGTTCTTC.